This T cell receptor beta chain was sequenced in a study of T cells in Graves' hyperthyroidism and ophthalmopathy. CDR3 length: 16 amino acids. The ends were cut back, 4 bases at V and 4 bases at J, with 16 bases in the middle. The germline gives CDR1 KGHDR, CDR2 SFDVKD. Criteria for exclusion of patients were uncontrolled infection, other autoimmune disease, pregnancy or lactation. TCR beta CDR3 regions were amplified from RNA. The TCR CDR3 first-round RT-PCR relied on the HTBI primer set. TCRdb reanalysed the multiplex PCR reads using MiXCR and keeps one entry per CDR3 protein. Here the sample spans about 410,000 distinct CDR3 sequences, roughly 15% being singletons.

The chain is built from TRBV24-1 and TRBJ2-1, with D perhaps being TRBD1 or TRBD2 (5 bases each). The sequenced material came from blood. The receptor was isolated from a woman aged 25 to 39 with Graves' ophthalmopathy. DNA of the CDR3: TGTGCCACCAGTGACGGCCATGGGACGGTGTACAATGAGCAGTTCTTC. Its translation is CATSDGHGTVYNEQFF.